The next 23 T cell receptor beta chains were all read from a single sample in a study of glioma-infiltrating T cells after dendritic cell vaccination. Method: immunoSEQ multiplex PCR; TCRdb's copy keeps in-frame clones and lacks some. The table includes 93,000 or so clones, 81% detected once. Sequencing was performed on blood, taken before dendritic cell vaccination. These TCRs come from a human donor with glioblastoma.

DNA for the CDR3: TGCGCCAGCAGTGAGGTTGCGGCTCCCTACGAGCAGTACTTC. It is translated as CASSEVAAPYEQYF. This chain connects TRBV10-1 to TRBJ2-5, with no clear D. With the DNA end fitting TRBJ2-7 better, the J assignment may be wrong. The length of the CDR3 is 14 residues. Per the germline V gene, CDR1 is WNHNN and CDR2 is SYGVQD (reference sequence).

The rearrangement joins TRBV4-3 to TRBJ2-3; 7 bases agree with TRBD1. Trimming removed 8 bases from V and 3 bases from J; junction bases left unmatched: 5. The CDR3 totals 13 residues. Germline V gives CDR1 LGHNA, CDR2 YSLEER. CDR3 sequence: CASARTGTDTQYF. The CDR3 bases are TGCGCCAGCGCCCGGACAGGTACAGATACGCAGTATTTT.

This clone occurred once. This rearrangement joins TRBV30 to TRBJ2-7; 8 bases map to TRBD1. The CDR3 is 15 amino acids. Germline CDR1 reads GTSNPN; CDR2 reads SVGIG (reference sequence). V dropped 2 bases and J dropped 4; count of bases not matched to a gene: 10. The CDR3 loop is CAWSKAGQASYEQYF. The CDR3 nucleotides are TGTGCCTGGAGTAAGGCGGGACAGGCCTCTTACGAGCAGTACTTC. The full variable domain, its missing parts supplied by reference TRBV30 and TRBJ2-7, is SQTIHQWPATLVQPVGSPLSLECTVEGTSNPNLYWYRQAAGRGLQLLFYSVGIGQISSEVPQNLSASRPQDRQFILSSKKLLLSDSGFYLCAWSKAGQASYEQYFGPGTRLTVT.

This clone occurred a few times. The rearrangement uses TRBV11-3 and TRBJ2-5; D is unresolved. The ends were cut back, 2 bases at V and 5 bases at J, with 9 bases in the middle. Germline CDR1 and CDR2: SGHNT and YENEEA. The CDR3 has 13 amino acids. The CDR3 loop is CASSLNHRETQYF. The CDR3 coding sequence is TGTGCCAGCAGCTTAAACCACCGGGAGACCCAGTACTTC.

This chain uses TRBV5-1 with TRBJ2-1; TRBD2 is a possible D gene (6 bases). The germline V gene has CDR1 SGHRS and CDR2 YFSETQ. V was trimmed by 3 bases and J by 3 bases, leaving 16 bases between them. The CDR3 length is 16 residues. CDR3 protein: CASSYPPGTDYNEQFF. The CDR3 nucleotides read TGCGCCAGCAGCTACCCCCCCGGGACTGACTACAATGAGCAGTTCTTC.

This chain links TRBV5-5 with TRBJ2-7, with no clear D. This CDR3 is built from 14 residues. V gave up 0 bases and J gave up 0 bases, with 7 bases separating them. Germline CDR1 reads SGHKS; CDR2 reads YYEKEE (reference sequence). Written as DNA, the CDR3 is TGTGCCAGCAGCTTGGAACAGTTCTCCTACGAGCAGTACTTC. Translation gives CASSLEQFSYEQYF.

With regard to this clone: A junction end diverges from the germline sequence, so it may reflect a read error. The chain links TRBV11-2 to TRBJ2-5; unclear D gene. This CDR3 has 15 residues. Germline-derived CDR1 and CDR2 are SGHAT and FQNNGV. CDR3 sequence (DNA): TGTGCCAGCAGCCAGAGAGGTACATATCAAGAGACTCAGTACTTC. Protein sequence: CASSQRGTYQETQYF.

The rearrangement uses TRBV13 and TRBJ1-2; 7 bases are shared with TRBD1. Losses at the gene ends were 5 bases for V and 3 bases for J; bases not matched to a gene: 9. CDR1 and CDR2 from the germline V gene are PRHDT and FYEKMQ (reference sequence). CDR3 size: 15 residues. This chain's CDR3 is CASSATTGTDYGYTF. In DNA form, the CDR3 reads TGTGCCAGCAGCGCTACCACCGGGACAGACTATGGCTACACCTTC.

This chain links TRBV14 with TRBJ2-3, with D possibly TRBD2 on 5 matching bases. Trimming cost V 0 bases and J 2 bases, with 9 bases left between them. This CDR3 comprises 15 residues. CDR1 and CDR2 (germline): SGHDN, FVKESK. CDR3 coding DNA: TGTGCCAGCAGCCAAGAGAGGGCAGTCACAGATACGCAGTATTTT. As protein: CASSQERAVTDTQYF.

V gene TRBV2 combines with J gene TRBJ2-2, with D possibly TRBD2 on 6 matching bases. The CDR3 extends over 17 amino acids. Trimming shortened V by 0 bases and J by 3 bases, and 14 bases separated the two germline ends. From germline, CDR1 is SNHLY and CDR2 FYNNEI. The CDR3 spells CASSEAGQGGDTGELFF. In DNA, the CDR3 is TGTGCCAGCAGTGAAGCGGGTCAGGGAGGTGACACCGGGGAGCTGTTTTTT.

The chain employs TRBV19 and TRBJ2-3; TRBD1 matches at 8 bases. The CDR3 runs to 16 residues. CDR1 and CDR2 from the germline V gene are LNHDA and SQIVND (reference sequence). V lost 4 bases to trimming and J lost 4 bases; unmatched junction nucleotides: 10. This CDR3 reads CASSTPRTGSADTQYF. CDR3 bases: TGTGCCAGTAGTACCCCTCGGACAGGGAGCGCAGATACGCAGTATTTT.

The rearrangement uses TRBV5-8 and TRBJ2-7; D ambiguous. Germline lookup yields CDR1 SGHTS and CDR2 YDEGEE. The CDR3 totals 15 residues. Trimming removed 0 bases from V and 0 bases from J, with 10 bases in between. Here the CDR3 DNA reads TGTGCCAGCAGCTTGGGCCTGTCGGGCTCCTACGAGCAGTACTTC. Residues: CASSLGLSGSYEQYF.

The rearrangement links TRBV7-2 to TRBJ2-2; 9 bases map to TRBD1. The CDR3 extends over 16 amino acids. V trimming: 1 base; J trimming: 2 bases; junction bases outside the gene matches: 2. Per the germline V gene, CDR1 is SGHTA and CDR2 is FQGNSA. CDR3 in amino acids: CASSLGDRANTGELFF. CDR3 in DNA: TGTGCCAGCAGCTTAGGGGACAGGGCAAACACCGGGGAGCTGTTTTTT.

The rearrangement links TRBV30 to TRBJ2-1, with 8 bases identical to TRBD2. Germline CDR1 reads GTSNPN; CDR2 reads SVGIG (reference sequence). This CDR3 has 13 residues. The J segment lost 6 bases and the V segment lost 6 bases, leaving 7 bases of the junction unmatched. Here the CDR3 DNA reads TGTGCCTGTTCGGGGGGGTGGGGCAATGAGCAGTTCTTC. It codes for CACSGGWGNEQFF.

This clone was observed a handful of times. The chain carries TRBV6-6 and TRBJ1-1; TRBD1 matches at 11 bases. The CDR3 covers 15 residues. CDR1 and CDR2 (germline): MNHNY, SVGAGI (reference sequence). Losses at the gene ends were 5 bases for V and 5 bases for J; bases not matched to a gene: 7. CDR3 bases: TGTGCCAGCAGTCCACACCGGGACAGGGGGACTGAAGCTTTCTTT. It translates to CASSPHRDRGTEAFF.

J is TRBJ2-7 and V is TRBV6-5; no clear D gene. In germline, CDR1 is MNHEY, CDR2 SVGAGI. The CDR3 loop spans 12 amino acids. The germline V and J ends were trimmed by 0 bases and 5 bases, with 5 bases remaining between them. CDR3 DNA sequence: TGTGCCAGCAGTTACTCACTGGACGAGCAGTACTTC. Translated: CASSYSLDEQYF.

The chain links TRBV11-2 to TRBJ1-4, with 8 nucleotides matching TRBD1. V lost 4 bases, J lost 8 bases, and 9 bases stayed unmatched. The CDR3 is 15 amino acids. CDR1 SGHAT and CDR2 FQNNGV come from the germline V gene. CDR3 region: CASSYAGTGNEKLFF. CDR3 nucleotides: TGTGCCAGCAGCTACGCCGGGACAGGCAACGAAAAACTGTTTTTT.

The chain couples TRBV4-2 to TRBJ1-4; TRBD1 matches at 9 bases. This CDR3 contains 16 residues. The V and J ends lost 2 bases and 5 bases, in that order; junction bases with no gene match: 6. Germline V gives CDR1 LGHNA, CDR2 YNFKEQ. CDR3 sequence reads: CASSQRQGESNEKLFF. The CDR3, as DNA: TGTGCCAGCAGCCAAAGACAGGGGGAATCGAATGAAAAACTGTTTTTT.

The J gene is TRBJ1-4, the V gene TRBV5-4; D is possibly TRBD1 (6 bases). V was shortened by 10 bases and J by 8 bases, with 21 bases between the two germline ends. CDR1 and CDR2 from the germline V gene are SGHNT and YYREEE (reference sequence). The CDR3 is made up of 14 amino acids. CDR3 region: CAAGGGPLGEKLFF. The CDR3, as DNA: TGTGCCGCCGGGGGGGGGCCCCTTGGGGAAAAACTGTTTTTT.

This clone has only one observation. V and J are TRBV7-9 and TRBJ1-2; a possible D gene is TRBD1 (6 bases). The CDR3 totals 15 residues. V lost 3 bases, J lost 3 bases, and 14 bases lay in between. From germline, CDR1 is SEHNR and CDR2 FQNEAQ (reference sequence). In DNA form, the CDR3 reads TGTGCCAGCAGCTTCCGGGGGGGGCTTGACTATGGCTACACCTTC. It codes for CASSFRGGLDYGYTF. Using reference TRBV7-9 and TRBJ1-2 for the parts outside the CDR3, the full variable domain is DTGVSQNPRHKITKRGQNVTFRCDPISEHNRLYWYRQTLGQGPEFLTYFQNEAQLEKSRLLSDRFSAERPKGSFSTLEIQRTEQGDSAMYLCASSFRGGLDYGYTFGSGTRLTVV.

This clone showed up just once. This sequence joins TRBV15 and TRBJ2-1; D call uncertain. V lost 9 bases and J 15 bases, leaving 12 bases between the germline ends. The germline CDR1 and CDR2 sequences are LNHNV and YYDKDF (reference sequence). This CDR3 contains 9 residues. This CDR3 is CATKVLRFF. CDR3 in DNA: TGTGCCACTAAAGTCTTGCGGTTCTTC.

The chain employs TRBV30 and TRBJ2-5; D possibly corresponds to TRBD2 (5 bases). The CDR3 covers 13 residues. Germline V gene data show CDR1 as GTSNPN and CDR2 as SVGIG (reference sequence). V was shortened by 2 bases and J by 5 bases, with 12 bases between the two germline ends. CDR3 amino acids: CAWSMSSLETQYF. Here the CDR3 DNA reads TGTGCCTGGAGTATGTCTAGCTTGGAGACCCAGTACTTC.

V gene TRBV29-1 combines with J gene TRBJ1-1; the match to TRBD1 covers 10 bases. Germline V gene data show CDR1 as SQVTM and CDR2 as ANQGSEA. The junction had 6 bases not matched to a gene; V was cut back by 7 bases and J by 4 bases. This CDR3 region has 13 residues. DNA of the CDR3: TGCAGCGCTAGGACAGGGGGGATCACTGAAGCTTTCTTT. Its translation: CSARTGGITEAFF.